This T cell receptor beta chain was retrieved from a study of OX40 agonist ivuxolimab in advanced cancers. Study summary: Age averaged around 54 years (range roughly 23 to 85), and 82.7% were male. Overall study results and limits: The authors did not determine the antigen specificity of the expanded peripheral T cells. CD8+ T cells showed, on average, more clonal expansion than CD4+ cells.

CDR1 is LNHDA and CDR2 is SQIVND in the germline V gene (reference sequence). CDR3 length: 14 amino acids. V shed 6 bases and J shed 4 bases, with 16 bases lying between them. This clone was found once. The antigen is undetermined. Samples of blood were obtained at baseline, on cycle 4 day 1, and on cycle 7 day 1. Sequenced by immunoSEQ multiplex PCR; TCRdb stores in-frame clones only, minus some. Counted here are tens of thousands of clones, about 90% occurring once; the ten biggest clones make up 15%. The sequence derives from an adult with an advanced solid tumor such as melanoma, head and neck, liver or kidney cancer. The starting material was CD4+ or CD8+ T cells sorted from blood, obtained in a trial of the OX40 agonist ivuxolimab. This chain connects TRBV19 to TRBJ2-7; a weak D match, TRBD1 (6 bases). In DNA, the CDR3 is TGTGCCAGTAGATCGAGGGGGAAAATATACGAGCAGTACTTC. It encodes CASRSRGKIYEQYF.